These 17 T cell receptor beta chains originate from one sample sequenced in a study of metastatic and nonmetastatic thyroid tumors. Ahead of thyroid surgery, no patient had received treatment of any kind. MiXCR was used by TCRdb to re-call the PCR reads. The sample carries 5,500 to 6,500 clones, 30% to 40% recorded once. Source material: adjacent normal tissue. The receptors originated from a male donor with papillary thyroid cancer or a benign thyroid nodule (not recorded which). Some clones in this sample may be carry-over from other donors' samples.

The V call is TRBV7-2, the J call TRBJ2-7; D remains unclear. CDR1 and CDR2 from the germline V gene are SGHTA and FQGNSA. V gave up 2 bases and J gave up 5 bases, with 10 bases separating them. The CDR3 has 13 amino acids. The CDR3 here is CASSLSSTHEQYF. The DNA for the CDR3 is TGTGCCAGCAGCTTATCTTCAACCCACGAGCAGTACTTC.

On this clone: The germline gene is not matched at one end of the junction; a read error may be the cause. The genes are TRBV6-5 and TRBJ2-1; D may be TRBD2 (5 bases). The CDR3 is 13 amino acids. Germline values: CDR1 MNHEY, CDR2 SVGAGI. The CDR3 region has the DNA TGTGCCAGCAGTTACTCCGGGGTCTCTGAGGAGTGCTTC. The encoded protein is CASSYSGVSEECF.

V and J are TRBV20-1 and TRBJ2-5; D gene unclear. Germline CDR1 reads DFQATT; CDR2 reads SNEGSKA (reference sequence). The CDR3 runs to 17 residues. Trimming removed 4 bases from V and 2 bases from J, with 23 bases in between. The CDR3 bases are TGCAGTGCTACCCAACGGTTCTCCCAGCAGAGACAAGAGACCCAGTACTTC. Its protein is CSATQRFSQQRQETQYF.

The gene calls are TRBV2 and TRBJ2-3, with 10 bases lining up with TRBD2. V shed 5 bases, J shed 2 bases, and the junction held 4 bases outside the gene matches. The CDR3 consists of 15 residues. The germline gives CDR1 SNHLY, CDR2 FYNNEI. CDR3 nucleotide sequence: TGTGCCAGCAGTTCTAGCGGGAGCTCCACAGATACGCAGTATTTT. Translation: CASSSSGSSTDTQYF.

In this sample, this clone is medium-sized (0.01 to 0.1%). This chain uses TRBV6-2 or TRBV6-3 with TRBJ2-6, with no clear D. Germline assignment: CDR1 MNHEY and CDR2 SVGEGT. This CDR3 has 19 residues. V lost 6 bases to trimming and J lost 0 bases, with 21 bases between them. The CDR3 here is CASRLNPGRSLSGANVLTF. The CDR3 bases are TGTGCCAGCAGGCTGAATCCGGGCAGGTCCCTCTCTGGGGCCAACGTCCTGACTTTC.

V usage is TRBV7-6 and J usage is TRBJ2-5; 10 bases align to TRBD2. Germline assignment: CDR1 SGHVS and CDR2 FNYEAQ. Trimming removed 1 base from V and 1 base from J; junction bases left unmatched: 6. The length of the CDR3 is 17 residues. The CDR3 DNA follows: TGTGCCAGCAGCTTAGGAGTCGGACTAGCGGTCCAAGAGACCCAGTACTTC. This encodes CASSLGVGLAVQETQYF.

This clone was picked up many times. This chain's CDR3 is CASNQRITGELFF. The DNA for the CDR3 is TGTGCCAGCAACCAGCGAATCACCGGGGAGCTGTTTTTT. The chain links TRBV28 to TRBJ2-2, with D hard to call. Looked up from germline, CDR1 is MDHEN and CDR2 is SYDVKM. The CDR3 contains 13 residues. Trimming removed 7 bases from V and 4 bases from J, with 10 bases in between.

Comment on this clone: One junction end does not reproduce the germline sequence, and a read error may be involved. V is TRBV19 and J is TRBJ2-7, with 13 bases aligning to TRBD2. Germline V gene lookup returns CDR1 LNHDA and CDR2 SQIVND (reference sequence). CDR3 length: 19 residues. CDR3 residues: CASGIMPGTSGTHAYQQYF. CDR3 DNA sequence: TGTGCCAGTGGTATAATGCCCGGGACTAGCGGGACCCATGCCTACCAGCAGTACTTC.

The J gene is TRBJ1-1, the V gene TRBV6-1, with D possibly TRBD1 on 6 matching bases. V lost 6 bases to trimming and J lost 4 bases, with 12 bases between them. CDR1 is MNHNS and CDR2 is SASEGT in the germline V gene. This CDR3 has 13 amino acids. The CDR3 region is CASSGDRRTEAFF. The CDR3 DNA reads TGTGCCAGCAGCGGAGACAGGCGCACTGAAGCTTTCTTT.

The chain carries TRBV4-1 and TRBJ2-6; 10 nucleotides agree with TRBD2. The CDR3 covers 19 residues. Germline-derived CDR1 and CDR2 are MGHRA and YSYEKL. Germline trimming cut 1 base from V and 1 base from J; bases unmatched to any gene: 7. CDR3 bases: TGCGCCAGCAGCCAAGTCGGACTAGCGGACCCATCTGGGGCCAACGTCCTGACTTTC. Translated, it gives CASSQVGLADPSGANVLTF.

This clone came up a few times. This chain connects TRBV6-1 to TRBJ2-1; unclear D gene. V lost 0 bases to trimming and J lost 0 bases, with 6 bases between them. CDR3 length equals 15 residues. Germline CDR1 MNHNS, CDR2 SASEGT. CDR3 in amino acids: CASSEAYSSYNEQFF. The CDR3 region has the DNA TGTGCCAGCAGTGAAGCTTATAGCTCCTACAATGAGCAGTTCTTC.

The CDR3 coding sequence is TGCAGTGCTAGTGTCAGGGCCCCCCACACTGAAGCTTTCTTT. Translation: CSASVRAPHTEAFF. This chain links TRBV20-1 with TRBJ1-1; a possible D gene is TRBD1 (5 bases). V was pared by 3 bases and J by 3 bases, with 14 bases between. CDR1 is DFQATT and CDR2 is SNEGSKA in the germline V gene (reference sequence). This CDR3 contains 14 residues.

The rearrangement uses TRBV5-1 and TRBJ2-1; D gene ambiguous. Trimming stripped 6 bases from V and 8 bases from J, with 9 bases between. Per the germline V gene, CDR1 is SGHRS and CDR2 is YFSETQ. The CDR3 runs 11 residues. In DNA form, the CDR3 reads TGCGCCAGCAACCTTGAAGATGAGCAGTTCTTC. Translation gives CASNLEDEQFF.

The rearrangement links TRBV25-1 to TRBJ1-1, with a weak D call TRBD1 (5 bases). Trimming took 2 bases from V and 2 from J, leaving 9 bases between them. This CDR3 comprises 14 residues. Germline V lookup: CDR1 MGHDK, CDR2 SYGVNS. The CDR3 DNA is TGTGCCAGCAGTGAAGGGGCGGAAAACACTGAAGCTTTCTTT. Its translation: CASSEGAENTEAFF. Filled out from reference TRBV25-1 and TRBJ1-1, the complete variable domain reads EADIYQTPRYLVIGTGKKITLECSQTMGHDKMYWYQQDPGMELHLIHYSYGVNSTEKGDLSSESTVSRIRTEHFPLTLESARPSHTSQYLCASSEGAENTEAFFGQGTRLTVV.

Only a few counts were recorded for this clone. This chain joins TRBV2 and TRBJ2-5; D may match TRBD1 or TRBD2 (6 bases each). Germline V CDR1 and CDR2: SNHLY, FYNNEI. The length of the CDR3 is 14 residues. V lost 6 bases, J lost 5 bases, and 16 bases lay in between. The CDR3 nucleotides are TGTGCCAGCAGACCCGGGGGCTTAGGGGAGACCCAGTACTTC. Protein: CASRPGGLGETQYF.

The chain links TRBV6-1 to TRBJ2-7, with 7 bases identical to TRBD1. V lost 7 bases to trimming and J lost 6 bases; unmatched junction nucleotides: 15. The CDR3 contains 15 residues. The germline gives CDR1 MNHNS, CDR2 SASEGT. This CDR3 reads CASKGQADGEVEQYF. CDR3 DNA sequence: TGTGCCAGCAAAGGACAGGCCGACGGTGAGGTCGAGCAGTACTTC.

The rearrangement links TRBV19 to TRBJ2-7; 7 bases map to TRBD1. J was trimmed by 0 bases and V by 1 base; bases with no gene match: 0. Germline V gene data show CDR1 as LNHDA and CDR2 as SQIVND (reference sequence). The CDR3 runs 14 residues. The CDR3 sequence: CASSIGTGSYEQYF. The CDR3 bases are TGTGCCAGTAGTATAGGGACAGGCTCCTACGAGCAGTACTTC.